This passage covers 16 T cell receptor beta chains from one sample sequenced in a study of blood T cell repertoires in COVID-19. TCRdb keeps only in-frame clones here, not all; method: immunoSEQ multiplex PCR. The sample has approximately 230,000 clones; approximately 88% are singletons. Sequencing was carried out using peripheral blood. The source of these receptors is a woman under 40 with COVID-19, enrolled during active disease.

The chain employs TRBV2 and TRBJ1-2; possibly TRBD1 for D (5 bases). Trimming took 0 bases from V and 1 from J, leaving 12 bases between them. CDR3 length: 16 amino acids. Per germline, CDR1 SNHLY and CDR2 FYNNEI. This chain's CDR3 is CASSEANGHINYGYTF. The DNA for the CDR3 is TGTGCCAGCAGTGAAGCGAACGGACACATTAACTATGGCTACACCTTC.

The genes are TRBV10-1 and TRBJ2-1, with TRBD2 as a possible D gene (5 bases). With 10 bases removed from V and 13 bases from J, the gap between germline ends came to 20 bases. The CDR3 is made up of 12 amino acids. Per germline, CDR1 WNHNN and CDR2 SYGVQD (reference sequence). For the CDR3, the DNA is TGCGCCACTACGGACTCAAGAGCAGGACAGTTCTTC. This codes for CATTDSRAGQFF.

This clone was seen once. The chain links TRBV4-2 to TRBJ2-7; 8 bases agree with TRBD2. CDR1 is LGHNA and CDR2 is YNFKEQ in the germline V gene. Trimming took 8 bases from V and 1 from J; bases not matched to a gene: 10. The CDR3 extends over 15 amino acids. This CDR3 reads CASLGGLAGSYEQYV. The CDR3 DNA reads as TGTGCCAGCCTAGGGGGGCTAGCGGGTTCCTACGAGCAGTACGTC.

The rearrangement links TRBV4-3 to TRBJ1-2; weak D call: TRBD1 (6 bases). CDR1 and CDR2 from the germline V gene are LGHNA and YSLEER. Deletions cut 4 bases from V and 7 bases from J, with 16 bases between. This CDR3 has 14 amino acids. The CDR3, as DNA: TGCGCCAGCAGCCCCGGACAGCGCCTGGGTGGCTACACCTTC. Its protein product is CASSPGQRLGGYTF.

V gene TRBV7-8 combines with J gene TRBJ2-1; TRBD2 is a possible D gene (6 bases). The CDR3 extends over 17 amino acids. Looked up from germline, CDR1 is SGHVS and CDR2 is FQNEAQ. Trimming removed 2 bases at V and 14 bases at J, with 28 bases between. This CDR3 is CASSLYELANWGGNEFF. The CDR3 nucleotides read TGTGCCAGCAGCTTATATGAGCTAGCGAATTGGGGTGGGAACGAGTTCTTC.

The rearrangement links TRBV7-9 to TRBJ1-3; TRBD1 might be the D (6 bases). Germline assignment: CDR1 SEHNR and CDR2 FQNEAQ (reference sequence). Between the trimmed V and J ends, which lost 8 bases and 3 bases, there was a span of 14 bases. CDR3 length: 14 residues. The chain's CDR3 is CASGRRGYGNTIYF. For the CDR3, the DNA is TGTGCCAGCGGACGAAGGGGGTATGGAAACACCATATATTTT.

This clone turned up a few times. This sequence joins TRBV6-5 and TRBJ1-2; TRBD1 matches at 7 bases. In germline, CDR1 is MNHEY, CDR2 SVGAGI. J gave up 6 bases and V 6 bases, and 7 bases lay outside the gene matches. The CDR3 is 13 residues long. CDR3 residues: CASSLTGSNGYTF. DNA for the CDR3: TGTGCCAGCAGCCTGACAGGGAGTAATGGCTACACCTTC.

This clone was detected once. V is TRBV5-8 and J is TRBJ2-7; 11 bases fit TRBD2. The CDR3 runs to 18 residues. Germline lookup yields CDR1 SGHTS and CDR2 YDEGEE. The V gene end was trimmed by 4 bases and the J gene end by 1 base; junction bases not matched to a gene: 13. CDR3: CASSPDWLAGGPSYEQYF. The CDR3 nucleotides read TGTGCCAGCAGCCCTGACTGGCTAGCGGGGGGACCTTCCTACGAGCAGTACTTC.

The rearrangement uses TRBV5-8 and TRBJ2-1; 12 bases map to TRBD2. The length of the CDR3 is 16 residues. V shed 0 bases, J shed 7 bases, and the junction held 5 bases outside the gene matches. Germline CDR1 and CDR2: SGHTS and YDEGEE. In nucleotides, the CDR3 is TGTGCCAGCAGCTTGGCCCTAGCGGGAGGGGAAAATGAGCAGTTCTTC. This sequence encodes CASSLALAGGENEQFF.

The rearrangement joins TRBV28 to TRBJ2-5, with 7 positions matching TRBD2. Per germline, CDR1 MDHEN and CDR2 SYDVKM. With 4 bases clipped from V and 1 base from J, the junction kept 9 bases outside the gene matches. The CDR3 spans 16 residues. DNA of the CDR3: TGTGCCAGCAGTTGGGGGAGGGGTGGGGCCCAAGAGACCCAGTACTTC. This gives the protein CASSWGRGGAQETQYF.

The chain links TRBV10-2 to TRBJ2-6; tentative D call: TRBD1 (6 bases). Germline CDR1 reads WSHSY; CDR2 reads SAAADI. V shed 6 bases and J shed 0 bases, with 9 bases lying between them. This CDR3 has 15 residues. CDR3 in DNA: TGCGCCAGCAGGGACAGTTACTCTGGGGCCAACGTCCTGACTTTC. Translated: CASRDSYSGANVLTF.

A few counts support this clone. V gene TRBV2 combines with J gene TRBJ2-7; TRBD1 might be the D (8 bases). Germline V lookup: CDR1 SNHLY, CDR2 FYNNEI. V lost 6 bases to trimming and J lost 4 bases, with 16 bases between them. The CDR3 is made up of 14 amino acids. The CDR3 nucleotides read TGTGCCAGCAGCCCGACAGGGGAGGGTTACGAGCAGTACTTC. Translating it yields CASSPTGEGYEQYF.

This chain links TRBV5-5 with TRBJ2-3; 9 bases agree with TRBD2. The trim removed 4 bases at V and 7 bases at J, leaving 10 bases unmatched. Germline CDR1 and CDR2: SGHKS and YYEKEE (reference sequence). The CDR3 is 15 amino acids. CDR3 in amino acids: CASSPLGSGSYTQYF. The DNA for the CDR3 is TGTGCCAGCAGCCCGTTAGGTAGCGGGAGTTATACGCAGTATTTT.

This clone was observed a few times. The CDR3 sequence: CASKDRGTYEQYV. The CDR3, as DNA: TGTGCCAGCAAGGACAGGGGTACCTACGAGCAGTACGTC. The V call is TRBV28, the J call TRBJ2-7, with TRBD1 identical over 9 bases. CDR3 length: 13 residues. Germline lookup yields CDR1 MDHEN and CDR2 SYDVKM. Unmatched junction bases numbered 3, after V lost 7 bases and J lost 2 bases.

The chain has TRBV2 and TRBJ1-1; D might be TRBD1 (5 bases). The length of the CDR3 is 13 residues. Trimming stripped 8 bases from V and 1 base from J, with 11 bases between. Germline loops: CDR1 SNHLY, CDR2 FYNNEI. The DNA for the CDR3 is TGTGCCAGCTCAAGGACACAGAACACTGAAGCTTTCTTT. Encoded protein: CASSRTQNTEAFF.

V gene TRBV29-1 combines with J gene TRBJ2-1; TRBD1 might be the D (5 bases). CDR1 and CDR2 from the germline V gene are SQVTM and ANQGSEA. Trimming shortened V by 5 bases and J by 1 base, and 9 bases separated the two germline ends. The CDR3 consists of 13 residues. The chain's CDR3 is CSVSTASYNEQFF. For the CDR3, the DNA is TGCAGCGTTTCGACAGCTTCCTACAATGAGCAGTTCTTC.